The clone carrying this T cell receptor beta chain was counted at least ten times. Its antigen is not known. This sample is drawn from a study of blood T cells in healthy people across ages. Study information: Per two T cells, template switching captured roughly one barcoded beta molecule.

Study-wide results and caveats: Roughly linear declines in TCR beta diversity per million T cells occurred with age.

All donors came from Russia, were Caucasian and healthy, and spanned ages about 6 to 100. Primers used in a second PCR of roughly 6 to 11 cycles were a sample-barcoded 5' primer and a J-beta primer mix. Through a template-switch adaptor with 12 random nucleotides, each cDNA molecule received a tag. TCRdb fed the 5' RACE reads into MiXCR, producing one record per CDR3 protein. The sample holds hundreds of thousands of distinct CDR3 sequences, over 40% seen once. Sequencing was done on a sample of blood. The source is a woman older than 75 in good health.

The CDR3 region is CSAARTGTGYTF. The CDR3 DNA is TGCAGTGCTGCACGGACAGGGACGGGCTACACCTTC. This chain uses TRBV20-1 with TRBJ1-2; the match to TRBD1 covers 8 bases. V lost 5 bases and J lost 8; bases outside the gene matches: 7. Germline CDR1 reads DFQATT; CDR2 reads SNEGSKA (reference sequence). This CDR3 is built from 12 residues.